This T cell receptor beta chain was sequenced in a study of Ad26.COV2.S vaccination and SARS-CoV-2 variants. Study findings and constraints: Similar non-spike TCR breadth was observed in recipients of vaccine and of placebo. Analytic work on TCR breadth and depth might have understated the full extent of total T cell responses.

Concerning this clone: Its cognate antigen is unknown.

Sequencing used immunoSEQ multiplex PCR; TCRdb keeps in-frame clones, though not all of them. The sample holds roughly 300,000 clones; 88% are singletons and the top ten take around 5.8%. Documented treatment: some 20 received Ad26.COV2.S at low or high dose, single or two shots; about 5 received placebo; per-sample allocation not given. Sampling occurred on day 63 after the first vaccine or placebo injection. Boston hosted the donor, who was an adult aged 18-55 years. V was trimmed by 4 bases and J by 5 bases, leaving 12 bases between them. The CDR3 has 14 residues. CDR1 and CDR2 from the germline V gene are LGHNA and YSLEER.

This clonotype was sampled from a person aged 18-60 years who received the Ad26.COV2.S COVID-19 vaccine or a placebo. The chain has TRBV4-3 and TRBJ2-1, with D maybe TRBD2 (6 bases). This specimen was peripheral blood, taken in a trial of Ad26.COV2.S vaccine versus placebo. This CDR3 is CASSPEGAHNEQFF. CDR3 nucleotides: TGCGCCAGCAGCCCGGAGGGAGCCCACAATGAGCAGTTCTTC.